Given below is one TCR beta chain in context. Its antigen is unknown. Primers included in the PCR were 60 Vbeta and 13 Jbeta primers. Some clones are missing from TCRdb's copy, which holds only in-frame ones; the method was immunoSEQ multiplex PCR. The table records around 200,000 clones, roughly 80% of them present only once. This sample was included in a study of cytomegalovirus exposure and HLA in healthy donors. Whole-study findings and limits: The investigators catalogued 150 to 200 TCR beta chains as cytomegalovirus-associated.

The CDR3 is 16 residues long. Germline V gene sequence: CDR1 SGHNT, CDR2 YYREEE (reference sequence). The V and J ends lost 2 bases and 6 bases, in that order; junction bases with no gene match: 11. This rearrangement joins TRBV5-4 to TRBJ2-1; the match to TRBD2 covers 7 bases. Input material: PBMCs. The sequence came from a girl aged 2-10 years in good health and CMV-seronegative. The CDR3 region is CASSFLLAGVGNEQFF. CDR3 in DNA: TGTGCCAGCAGCTTTCTATTGGCGGGAGTCGGCAATGAGCAGTTCTTC.